This T cell receptor (beta chain) originates from a study of CD4+ T cells in melanoma. This clone qualifies as medium-sized. Its antigen is unidentified. Notes on the study in general: CD8+ T cell, macrophage and B cell function reportedly correlated with neoantigen-specific CD4+ T cells. Reportedly, melanoma neoantigen-specific CD4+ T cells showed varied differentiation states.

Method: immunoSEQ multiplex PCR; TCRdb's copy keeps in-frame clones and lacks some. The sample yields approximately 9,600 clones, around 78% seen once. The germline V and J ends were trimmed by 0 bases and 3 bases, with 13 bases remaining between them. CDR3 length: 15 residues. Germline V gives CDR1 SGHDT, CDR2 YYEEEE. Sequenced input: cells from a culture (not recorded whether cultured in vitro). The receptor was derived from a human donor with melanoma. The genes are TRBV5-6 and TRBJ2-7, with D possibly being TRBD2 (5 bases). The CDR3, as DNA: TGTGCCAGCAGCTTGGGACCGGGGTTCGGCTACGAGCAGTACTTC. Amino acids: CASSLGPGFGYEQYF.